The clone carrying this T cell receptor beta chain has just one count. Its antigen is not known. V shed 3 bases, J shed 8 bases, and the junction held 13 bases outside the gene matches. The CDR3 runs 17 residues. Per the germline V gene, CDR1 is SGHRS and CDR2 is YFSETQ. The study ran its PCR with 60 Vbeta and 13 Jbeta primers. Clones were sequenced by immunoSEQ multiplex PCR, and TCRdb holds only the in-frame ones, with some missing. This sample carries around 140,000 clones, around 90% of them seen once, and the ten largest clones take roughly 0.5%. This entry belongs to a study of cytomegalovirus exposure and HLA in healthy donors. Study-wide results and limits: Indistinguishable V segments, including TRBV6-2 and TRBV6-3, were excluded. TCR beta V- and J-gene trimming was later associated with a missense DCLRE1C variant. Researchers catalogued about 150 TCR beta chains as cytomegalovirus-associated. The authors confirmed in vitro that three CMV-associated chains were specific for CMV antigens.

V gene TRBV5-1 combines with J gene TRBJ1-6; TRBD1 aligns across 8 bases. The TCR comes from a woman in her thirties or forties in good health and CMV-seronegative. The material sequenced was PBMCs. The CDR3, as DNA: TGCGCCAGCAGCTGGACAGGGTCAACCTCCGGGGATTCACCCCTCCACTTT. It codes for CASSWTGSTSGDSPLHF.